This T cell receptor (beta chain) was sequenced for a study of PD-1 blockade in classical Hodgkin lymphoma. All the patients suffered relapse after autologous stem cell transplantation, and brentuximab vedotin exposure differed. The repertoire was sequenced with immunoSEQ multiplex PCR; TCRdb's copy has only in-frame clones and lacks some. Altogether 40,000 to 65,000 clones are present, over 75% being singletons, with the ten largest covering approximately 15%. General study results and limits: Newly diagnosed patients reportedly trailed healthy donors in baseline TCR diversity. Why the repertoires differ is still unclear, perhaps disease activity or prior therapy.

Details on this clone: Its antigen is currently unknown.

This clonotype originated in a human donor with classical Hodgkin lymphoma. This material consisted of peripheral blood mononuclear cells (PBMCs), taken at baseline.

In DNA form, the CDR3 reads TGTGCCGGTTTGGGGTCGGGGATTACACCCCTCCACTTT. Amino acid sequence: CAGLGSGITPLHF. This chain joins TRBV30 and TRBJ1-6; D is undetermined. V was shortened by 8 bases and J by 11 bases, with 19 bases between the two germline ends. The CDR3 has 13 amino acids. Germline V gene data show CDR1 as GTSNPN and CDR2 as SVGIG (reference sequence).